This T cell receptor beta chain was recovered during a study of response to subunit inactivated influenza vaccine. This clonotype has ten or more counts. Its antigen is unidentified. One end of the junction fails to match germline, which may point to a read error. Overall study results and limits: Authors proposed each seasonal influenza vaccination draws in few new T cells.

The germline gives CDR1 SSHAT, CDR2 FNYEAQ (reference sequence). The length of the CDR3 is 14 residues. TCRdb re-called the RT-PCR reads through MiXCR, storing one row per CDR3 protein. The sample lists 490,000 or so distinct CDR3 sequences; approximately 7.6% were seen once. The receptor comes from a man between 50 and 75 years old who received an inactivated influenza vaccine. The gene calls are TRBV7-7 and TRBJ2-5; the match to TRBD1 covers 10 bases. This sample comprised PBMCs from blood, obtained less than 30 months after vaccination. Written as DNA, the CDR3 is TGTGCTAGCAGCCGGACAGGGGGTGGAGAGACCCAGTACTTC. Residues: CASSRTGGGETQYF.